This record concerns one T cell receptor beta chain sequence. These data belong to a study of blood T cell repertoires in COVID-19. The germline V gene has CDR1 LNHDA and CDR2 SQIVND (reference sequence). Trimming stripped 7 bases from V and 2 bases from J, with 12 bases between. CDR3 length: 14 amino acids. In the study's own analysis: Nucleated cell number was recorded as an estimate derived from reference gene primer amplification. Data came from immunoSEQ multiplex PCR; TCRdb stores just in-frame clones and leaves some out. That table supplies the V and J calls and clone size; D and trimming were determined from the DNA. Of around 100,000 clones listed, more than 70% are singletons.

Specimen: peripheral blood. The source of this sequence is a human donor in a cohort sampled during active COVID-19. This chain joins TRBV19 and TRBJ1-5, with D maybe TRBD1 (5 bases). The CDR3 region is CASTRGLGNQPQHF. The CDR3 nucleotides read TGTGCCAGTACTCGGGGGTTAGGCAATCAGCCCCAGCATTTT.